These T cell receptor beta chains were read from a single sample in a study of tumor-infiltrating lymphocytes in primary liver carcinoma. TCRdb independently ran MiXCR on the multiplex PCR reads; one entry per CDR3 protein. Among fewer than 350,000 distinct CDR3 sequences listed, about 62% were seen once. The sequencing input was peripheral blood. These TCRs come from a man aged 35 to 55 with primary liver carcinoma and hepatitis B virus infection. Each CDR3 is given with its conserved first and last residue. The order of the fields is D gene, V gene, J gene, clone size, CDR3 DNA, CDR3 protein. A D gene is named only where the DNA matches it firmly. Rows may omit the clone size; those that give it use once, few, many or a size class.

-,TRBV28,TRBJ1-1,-,TGTGCCAGCAAGACAGGCGGAGAGACTGAAGCTTTCTTT,CASKTGGETEAFF
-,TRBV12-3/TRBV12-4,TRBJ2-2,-,TGTGCCAGCAGTTCAAGATCCACCGGGGAGCTGTTTTTT,CASSSRSTGELFF
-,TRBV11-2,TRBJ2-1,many,TGTGCCAGCAGCCCCAATTACAATGAGCAGTTCTTC,CASSPNYNEQFF
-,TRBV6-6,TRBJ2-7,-,TGTACCAGCAGTTTGGTTTACGAGCAGTACTTC,CTSSLVYEQYF
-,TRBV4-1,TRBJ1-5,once,TGCGCCAGCAGCCAAGATCAAGTGCAGTCCCAGCATTTT,CASSQDQVQSQHF
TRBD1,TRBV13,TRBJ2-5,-,TGTGCCAGCAGCCCCCCCGGGCAGGGGGTTCTGGAGACCCAGTACTTC,CASSPPGQGVLETQYF
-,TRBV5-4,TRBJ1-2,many,TGTGCCAGCAGCATGGACAGTAACTATGGCTACACCTTC,CASSMDSNYGYTF
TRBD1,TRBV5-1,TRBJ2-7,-,TGCGCCAGCAGCTTTGCCGGGACAGGGCAGTACTTC,CASSFAGTGQYF
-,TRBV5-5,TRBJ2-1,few,TGTGCCAGCAGCCCTCGTGGTCCGAATGAGCAGTTCTTC,CASSPRGPNEQFF
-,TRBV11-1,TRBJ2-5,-,TGTGCCATCACTGGAGGGTCGGGAGTAGGCCAAGAGACCCAGTACTTC,CAITGGSGVGQETQYF
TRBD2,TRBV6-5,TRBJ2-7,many,TGTGCCAGCAGGGAGGGACTAGCGGCCAACGAGCAGTACTTC,CASREGLAANEQYF
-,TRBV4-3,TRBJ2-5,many,TGCGCCAGCAGCCAAGATCGGGCGGGCGTCGCTCAAGAGACCCAGTACTTC,CASSQDRAGVAQETQYF
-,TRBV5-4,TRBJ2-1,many,TGTGCCAGCAGCTCGCGGCAACTCAATGAGCAGTTCTTC,CASSSRQLNEQFF
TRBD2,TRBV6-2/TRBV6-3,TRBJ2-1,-,TGTGCTAGCAGTTTCCTGATTGAGGCGTGGGTTCTAGCGGGAGAAAGGCTCAATGAGCAGTTCTTC,CASSFLIEAWVLAGERLNEQFF
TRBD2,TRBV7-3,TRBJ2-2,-,TGTGCCAGCAGCTTAAACCCGGGGGGGATGGCCGGGGAGCTGTTTTTT,CASSLNPGGMAGELFF
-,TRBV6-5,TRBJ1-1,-,TGTGCCAGCAGTTACTGGGGACGGGGGGTCATTGAAGCTTTCTTT,CASSYWGRGVIEAFF
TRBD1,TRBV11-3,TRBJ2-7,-,TGTGCCAGCAGCCCAGGGACAGAAGGGACGGAACAGTACTTC,CASSPGTEGTEQYF